This T cell receptor beta chain was sequenced for a study of CD4+ T cells in melanoma. Assay: immunoSEQ multiplex PCR; the TCRdb copy retains only in-frame clones and omits some. The sample has 140,000 or so clones; approximately 91% are singletons. From germline, CDR1 is MNHEY and CDR2 SMNVEV (reference sequence). The trim removed 3 bases at V and 7 bases at J, leaving 3 bases unmatched. The CDR3 loop spans 14 amino acids. Study-wide points: CD8+ T cell, macrophage and B cell function reportedly correlated with neoantigen-specific CD4+ T cells.

A note on this clone: As yet, its antigen is unknown.

The source is a human donor with melanoma. This rearrangement joins TRBV27 to TRBJ2-5; 12 bases are a match to TRBD2. For the CDR3, the DNA is TGTGCCAGCAGTTTTGCTAGCGGGGGGGCGACCCAGTACTTC. This translates into CASSFASGGATQYF.